This T cell receptor beta chain comes out of a study of cytotoxic CD8 clonotypes in ibrutinib-treated CLL. Data came from immunoSEQ multiplex PCR; TCRdb stores just in-frame clones and leaves some out. Of tens of thousands of clones in the sample, over 55% were seen once. Germline CDR1 is KGHSH and CDR2 is LQKENI. Trimming removed 2 bases from V and 1 base from J; junction bases left unmatched: 5. This CDR3 is 15 amino acids long. V and J are TRBV18 and TRBJ2-7, with 7 positions matching TRBD1. This clonotype originated in a human donor with chronic lymphocytic leukemia. Sequencing was performed on PBMCs, taken after 24 months of ibrutinib treatment. The CDR3 loop is CASSPTWDSSYEQYF. Here the CDR3 DNA reads TGTGCCAGCTCACCAACTTGGGACAGTTCCTACGAGCAGTACTTC. Complete variable domain (other parts from reference TRBV18 and TRBJ2-7): NAGVMQNPRHLVRRRGQEARLRCSPMKGHSHVYWYRQLPEEGLKFMVYLQKENIIDESGMPKERFSAEFPKEGPSILRIQQVVRGDSAAYFCASSPTWDSSYEQYFGPGTRLTVT.